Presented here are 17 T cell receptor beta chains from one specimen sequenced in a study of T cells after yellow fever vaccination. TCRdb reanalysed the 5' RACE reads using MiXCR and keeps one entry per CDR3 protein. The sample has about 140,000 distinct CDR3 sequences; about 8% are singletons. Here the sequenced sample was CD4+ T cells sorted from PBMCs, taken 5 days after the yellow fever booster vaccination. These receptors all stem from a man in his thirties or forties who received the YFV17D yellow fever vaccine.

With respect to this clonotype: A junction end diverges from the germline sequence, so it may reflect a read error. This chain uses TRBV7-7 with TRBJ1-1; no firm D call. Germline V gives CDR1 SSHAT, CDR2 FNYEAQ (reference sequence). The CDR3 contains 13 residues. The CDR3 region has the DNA TGTGCTAGCAGCTTCAGTAAGAACACTGAAGCTTTCTTT. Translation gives CASSFSKNTEAFF.

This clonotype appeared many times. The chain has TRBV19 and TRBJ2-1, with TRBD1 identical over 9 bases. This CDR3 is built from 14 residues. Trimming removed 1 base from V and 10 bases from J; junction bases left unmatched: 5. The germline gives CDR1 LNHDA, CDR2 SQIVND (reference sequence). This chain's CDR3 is CASSIGTGASEQFF. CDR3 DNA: TGTGCCAGTAGTATAGGGACAGGGGCAAGCGAGCAGTTCTTC.

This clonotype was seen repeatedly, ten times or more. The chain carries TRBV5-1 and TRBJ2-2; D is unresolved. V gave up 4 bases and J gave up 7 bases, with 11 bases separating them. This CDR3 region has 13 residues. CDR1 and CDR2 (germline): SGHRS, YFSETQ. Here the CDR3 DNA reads TGCGCCAGCAGCCGTAACTCGGACGGGGAGCTGTTTTTT. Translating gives CASSRNSDGELFF.

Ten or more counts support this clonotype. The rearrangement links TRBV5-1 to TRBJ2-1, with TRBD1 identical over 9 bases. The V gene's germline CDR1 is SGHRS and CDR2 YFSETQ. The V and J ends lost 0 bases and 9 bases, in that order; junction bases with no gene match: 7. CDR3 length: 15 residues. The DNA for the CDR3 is TGCGCCAGCAGCTTGGACAGGGGGCCCCTCGGTGAGCAGTTCTTC. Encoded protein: CASSLDRGPLGEQFF.

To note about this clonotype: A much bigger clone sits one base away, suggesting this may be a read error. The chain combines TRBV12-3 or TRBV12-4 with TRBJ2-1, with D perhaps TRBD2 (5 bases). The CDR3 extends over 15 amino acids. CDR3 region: CPSSPPGSSYNEQFF. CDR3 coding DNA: TGTCCCAGCAGTCCTCCGGGGAGCTCCTACAATGAGCAGTTCTTC.

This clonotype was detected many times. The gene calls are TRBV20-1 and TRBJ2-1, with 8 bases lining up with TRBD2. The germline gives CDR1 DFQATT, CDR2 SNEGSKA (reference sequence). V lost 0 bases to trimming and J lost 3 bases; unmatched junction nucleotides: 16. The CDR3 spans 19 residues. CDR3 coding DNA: TGCAGTGCTAGAGATCGTGAGCGGGAGACATATTCGGACTACAATGAGCAGTTCTTC. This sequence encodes CSARDRERETYSDYNEQFF.

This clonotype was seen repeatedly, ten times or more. The CDR3 protein is CASSLSMGGATQYF. DNA of the CDR3: TGTGCCAGCAGTTTATCGATGGGTGGAGCGACCCAGTACTTC. V is TRBV27 and J is TRBJ2-5; D unclear. This CDR3 comprises 14 residues. Trimming removed 0 bases from V and 7 bases from J, with 12 bases in between. CDR1 and CDR2 (germline): MNHEY, SMNVEV (reference sequence).

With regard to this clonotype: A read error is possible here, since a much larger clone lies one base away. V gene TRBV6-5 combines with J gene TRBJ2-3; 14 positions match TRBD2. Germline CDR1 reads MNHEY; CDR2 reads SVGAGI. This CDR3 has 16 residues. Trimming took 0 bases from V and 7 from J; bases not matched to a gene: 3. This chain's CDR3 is CASSYSGLAGDNTQYF. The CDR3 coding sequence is TGTGCCAGCAGTTACTCGGGACTAGCGGGAGACAATACGCAGTATTTT.

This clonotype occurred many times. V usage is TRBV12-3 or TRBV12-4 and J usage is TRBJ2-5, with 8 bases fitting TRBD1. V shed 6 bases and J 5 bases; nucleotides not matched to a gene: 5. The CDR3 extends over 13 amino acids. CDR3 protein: CASRTGGLETQYF. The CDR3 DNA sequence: TGTGCCAGCAGAACAGGGGGGTTGGAGACCCAGTACTTC.

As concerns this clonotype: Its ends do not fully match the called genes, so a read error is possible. The CDR3 DNA reads as TGTGCCAGCACTGGCTGGCCTCTGAACTCTGAAGCTTTCTTT. Protein product: CASTGWPLNSEAFF. This rearrangement joins TRBV27 to TRBJ1-1; D is undetermined. The CDR3 contains 14 residues. Germline CDR1 reads MNHEY; CDR2 reads SMNVEV (reference sequence).

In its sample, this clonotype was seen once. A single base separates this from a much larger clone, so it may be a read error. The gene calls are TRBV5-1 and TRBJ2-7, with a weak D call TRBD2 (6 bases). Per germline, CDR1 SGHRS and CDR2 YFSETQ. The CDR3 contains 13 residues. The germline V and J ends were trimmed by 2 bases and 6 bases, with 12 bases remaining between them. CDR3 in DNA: TGCGCCAGCAGCTTAGCGGGTTGGTCCGAGCAGTACTTC. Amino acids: CASSLAGWSEQYF.

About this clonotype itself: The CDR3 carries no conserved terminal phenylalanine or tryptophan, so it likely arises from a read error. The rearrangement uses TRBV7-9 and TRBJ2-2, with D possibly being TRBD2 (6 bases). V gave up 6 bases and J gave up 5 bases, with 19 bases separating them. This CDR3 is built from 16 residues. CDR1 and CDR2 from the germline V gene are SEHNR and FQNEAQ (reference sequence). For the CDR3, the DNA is TGTGCCAGCAGTCGCTCGACGGGAGTGGGGACCGGGGAGCTGTTTCTT. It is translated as CASSRSTGVGTGELFL.

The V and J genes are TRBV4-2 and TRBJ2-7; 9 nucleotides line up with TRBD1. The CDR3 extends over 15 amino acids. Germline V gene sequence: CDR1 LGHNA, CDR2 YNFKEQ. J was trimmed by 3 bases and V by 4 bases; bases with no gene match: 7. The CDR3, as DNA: TGTGCCAGCAGCCGCGGGACAGGGCTCTTCTACGAGCAGTACTTC. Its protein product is CASSRGTGLFYEQYF.

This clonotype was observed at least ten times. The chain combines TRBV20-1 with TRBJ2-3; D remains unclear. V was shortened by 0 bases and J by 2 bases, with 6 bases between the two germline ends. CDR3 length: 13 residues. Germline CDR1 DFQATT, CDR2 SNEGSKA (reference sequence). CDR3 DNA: TGCAGTGCTAGAGAGCCCCTCACAGATACGCAGTATTTT. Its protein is CSAREPLTDTQYF.

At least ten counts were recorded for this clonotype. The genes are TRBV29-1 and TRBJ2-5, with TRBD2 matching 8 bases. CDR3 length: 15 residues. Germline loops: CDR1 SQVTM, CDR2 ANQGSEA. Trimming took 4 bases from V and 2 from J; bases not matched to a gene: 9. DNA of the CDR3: TGCAGCGTTGCAGGCTGGCGGGAGGTTCAAGAGACCCAGTACTTC. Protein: CSVAGWREVQETQYF.

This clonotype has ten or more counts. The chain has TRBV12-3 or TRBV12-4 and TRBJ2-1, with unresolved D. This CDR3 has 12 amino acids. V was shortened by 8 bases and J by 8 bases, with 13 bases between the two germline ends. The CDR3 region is CASGKKRDEQFF. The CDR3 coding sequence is TGTGCCAGCGGGAAGAAGCGTGATGAGCAGTTCTTC.

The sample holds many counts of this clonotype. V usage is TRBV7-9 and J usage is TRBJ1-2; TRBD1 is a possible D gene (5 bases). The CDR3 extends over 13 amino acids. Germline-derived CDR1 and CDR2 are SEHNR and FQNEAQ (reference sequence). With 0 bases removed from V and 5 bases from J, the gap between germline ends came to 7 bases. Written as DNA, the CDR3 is TGTGCCAGCAGCTTAGCAGGGGAATATGGCTACACCTTC. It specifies CASSLAGEYGYTF.